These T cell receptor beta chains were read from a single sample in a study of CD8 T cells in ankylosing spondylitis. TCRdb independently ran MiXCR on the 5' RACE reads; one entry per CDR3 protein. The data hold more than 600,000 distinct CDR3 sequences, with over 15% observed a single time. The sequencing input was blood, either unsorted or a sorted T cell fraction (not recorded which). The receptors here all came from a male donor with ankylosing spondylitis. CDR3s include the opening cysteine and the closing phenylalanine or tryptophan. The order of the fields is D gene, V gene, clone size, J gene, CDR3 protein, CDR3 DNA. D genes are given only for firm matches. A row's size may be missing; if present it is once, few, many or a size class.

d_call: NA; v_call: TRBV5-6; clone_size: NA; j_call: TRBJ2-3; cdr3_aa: CASSPFGRLGTDTQYF; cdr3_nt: TGTGCCAGCAGTCCATTCGGGAGATTGGGCACAGATACGCAGTATTTT
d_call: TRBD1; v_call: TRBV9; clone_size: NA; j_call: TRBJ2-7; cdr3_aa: CASSPFPGQLTYEQYF; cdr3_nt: TGTGCCAGCAGCCCCTTTCCGGGACAGTTAACCTACGAGCAGTACTTC
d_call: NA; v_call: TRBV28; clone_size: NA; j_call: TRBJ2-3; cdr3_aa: CASSPYSLGGDTDTQYF; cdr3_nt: TGTGCCAGCAGCCCCTACTCCCTAGGGGGAGACACAGATACGCAGTATTTT
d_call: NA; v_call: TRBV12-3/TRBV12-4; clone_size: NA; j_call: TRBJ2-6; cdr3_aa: CASTLGQGSGANVLTF; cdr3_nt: TGTGCCAGCACCCTAGGGCAGGGCTCTGGGGCCAACGTCCTGACTTTC
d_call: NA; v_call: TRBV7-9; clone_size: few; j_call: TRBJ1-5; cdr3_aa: CASSLVGVGSQPQHF; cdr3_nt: TGTGCCAGCAGCTTAGTTGGAGTGGGCAGTCAGCCCCAGCATTTT
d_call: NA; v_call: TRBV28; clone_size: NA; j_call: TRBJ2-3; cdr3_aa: CASSFNGGSSDTQYF; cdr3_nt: TGTGCCAGCAGTTTTAATGGGGGTTCATCAGATACGCAGTATTTT
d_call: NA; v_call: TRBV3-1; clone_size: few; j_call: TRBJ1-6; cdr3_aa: CASSQGSIVGSSALHF; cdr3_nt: TGTGCCAGCAGCCAGGGCAGCATCGTTGGGTCATCGGCCCTCCACTTT
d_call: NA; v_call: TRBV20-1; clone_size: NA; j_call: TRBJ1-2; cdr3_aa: CSATRPGHLYGYTF; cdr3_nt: TGCAGTGCTACACGTCCAGGGCACCTCTATGGCTACACCTTC
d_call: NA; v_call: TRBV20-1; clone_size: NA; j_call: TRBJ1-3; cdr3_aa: CSASYRERNTIYF; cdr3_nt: TGCAGTGCTAGCTACAGGGAGAGGAACACCATATATTTT
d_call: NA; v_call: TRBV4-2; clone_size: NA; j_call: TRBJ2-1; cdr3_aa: CASSQEGTGAYNEQFF; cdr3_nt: TGTGCCAGCAGCCAAGAAGGGACGGGAGCCTACAATGAGCAGTTCTTC
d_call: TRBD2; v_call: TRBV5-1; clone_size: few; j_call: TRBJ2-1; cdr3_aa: CASSSTSRNNEQFF; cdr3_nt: TGCGCCAGCAGCTCGACTAGCCGAAACAATGAGCAGTTCTTC
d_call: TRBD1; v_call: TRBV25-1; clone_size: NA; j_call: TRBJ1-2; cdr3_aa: CASSKTGQGPSGYTF; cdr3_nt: TGTGCCAGCAGTAAGACCGGACAGGGTCCTAGTGGCTACACCTTC
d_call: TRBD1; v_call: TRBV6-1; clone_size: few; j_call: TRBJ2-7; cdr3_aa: CASSDPQGATEQYF; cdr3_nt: TGTGCCAGCAGTGACCCACAGGGGGCAACGGAGCAGTACTTC
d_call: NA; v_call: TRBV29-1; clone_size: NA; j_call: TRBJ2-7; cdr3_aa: CSVYGDTGRYEQYF; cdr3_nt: TGCAGCGTTTATGGGGACACAGGGAGGTACGAGCAGTACTTC
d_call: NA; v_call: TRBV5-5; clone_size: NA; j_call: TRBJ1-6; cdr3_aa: CASSWGGGNSPLHF; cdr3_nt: TGTGCCAGCAGCTGGGGAGGGGGTAATTCACCCCTCCACTTT
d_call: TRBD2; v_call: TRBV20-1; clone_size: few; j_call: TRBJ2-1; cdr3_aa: CSARTSGGIIYNEQFF; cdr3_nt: TGCAGTGCTAGAACTAGCGGGGGGATCATATACAATGAGCAGTTCTTC
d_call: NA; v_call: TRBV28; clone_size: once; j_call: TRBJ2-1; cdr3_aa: CASSLGQPIGSYNEQFF; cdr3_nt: TGTGCCAGCAGTTTGGGCCAACCTATCGGGTCCTACAATGAGCAGTTCTTC
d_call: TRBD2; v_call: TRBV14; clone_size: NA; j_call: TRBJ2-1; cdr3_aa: CASSRGTSGRAAEQFF; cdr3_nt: TGTGCCAGCAGCCGAGGGACTAGCGGGAGGGCCGCTGAGCAGTTCTTC
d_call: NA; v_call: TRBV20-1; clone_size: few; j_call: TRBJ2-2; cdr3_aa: CSAREANTGELFF; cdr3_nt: TGCAGTGCTAGGGAAGCGAACACCGGGGAGCTGTTTTTT
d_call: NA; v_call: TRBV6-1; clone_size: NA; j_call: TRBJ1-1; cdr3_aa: CASSEPSSAMNTEAFF; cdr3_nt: TGTGCCAGCAGTGAACCCTCCTCTGCCATGAACACTGAAGCTTTCTTT
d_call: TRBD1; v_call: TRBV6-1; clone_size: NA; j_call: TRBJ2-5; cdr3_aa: CASSASDRVSETQYF; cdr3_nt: TGTGCCAGCAGCGCCTCCGACAGGGTGAGCGAGACCCAGTACTTC
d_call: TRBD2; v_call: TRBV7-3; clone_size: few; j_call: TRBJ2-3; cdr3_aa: CASSLTGREDTQYF; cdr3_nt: TGTGCCAGCAGCTTAACGGGGAGGGAAGATACGCAGTATTTT
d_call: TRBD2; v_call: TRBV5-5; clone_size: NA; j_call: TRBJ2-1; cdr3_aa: CASSWTSGSGHSYNEQFF; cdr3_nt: TGTGCCAGCAGCTGGACTAGCGGGTCCGGGCACTCCTACAATGAGCAGTTCTTC
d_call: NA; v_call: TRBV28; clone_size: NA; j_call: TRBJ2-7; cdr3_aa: CASSLWNEQYF; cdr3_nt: TGTGCCAGCAGTTTGTGGAACGAGCAGTACTTC
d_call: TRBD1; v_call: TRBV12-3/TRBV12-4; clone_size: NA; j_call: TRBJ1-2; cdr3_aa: CASSLAGQPWGGYTF; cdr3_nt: TGTGCCAGCAGTTTAGCGGGACAGCCTTGGGGCGGCTACACCTTC
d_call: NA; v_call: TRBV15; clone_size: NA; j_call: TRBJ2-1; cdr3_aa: CATSTRGNEQFF; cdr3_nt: TGTGCCACCAGCACCCGGGGCAATGAGCAGTTCTTC
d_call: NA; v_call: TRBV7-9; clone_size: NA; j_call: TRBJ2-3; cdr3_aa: CASSDRTSTDTQYF; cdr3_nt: TGTGCCAGCAGCGATCGGACCTCCACAGATACGCAGTATTTT
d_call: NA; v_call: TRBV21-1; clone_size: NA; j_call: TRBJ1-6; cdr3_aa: CASSPGAGGKNNSPLHF; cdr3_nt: TGTGCCAGCAGCCCGGGGGCAGGCGGCAAGAATAATTCACCCCTCCACTTT
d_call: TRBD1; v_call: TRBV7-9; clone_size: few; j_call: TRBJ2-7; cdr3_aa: CASSPDRDRGSYEQYF; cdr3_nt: TGTGCCAGCAGCCCTGATCGGGACAGGGGCTCCTACGAGCAGTACTTC